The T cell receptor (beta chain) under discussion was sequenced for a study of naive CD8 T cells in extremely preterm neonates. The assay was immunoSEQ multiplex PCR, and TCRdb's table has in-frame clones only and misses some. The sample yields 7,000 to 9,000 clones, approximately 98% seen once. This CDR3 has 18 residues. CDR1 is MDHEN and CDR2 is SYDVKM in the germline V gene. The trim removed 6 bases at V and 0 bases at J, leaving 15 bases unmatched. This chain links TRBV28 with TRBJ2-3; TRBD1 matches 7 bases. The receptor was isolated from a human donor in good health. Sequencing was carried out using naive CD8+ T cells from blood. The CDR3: CASRPYRTGLLSTDTQYF. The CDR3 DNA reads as TGTGCCAGCAGACCTTACAGGACAGGCCTTTTAAGCACAGATACGCAGTATTTT.